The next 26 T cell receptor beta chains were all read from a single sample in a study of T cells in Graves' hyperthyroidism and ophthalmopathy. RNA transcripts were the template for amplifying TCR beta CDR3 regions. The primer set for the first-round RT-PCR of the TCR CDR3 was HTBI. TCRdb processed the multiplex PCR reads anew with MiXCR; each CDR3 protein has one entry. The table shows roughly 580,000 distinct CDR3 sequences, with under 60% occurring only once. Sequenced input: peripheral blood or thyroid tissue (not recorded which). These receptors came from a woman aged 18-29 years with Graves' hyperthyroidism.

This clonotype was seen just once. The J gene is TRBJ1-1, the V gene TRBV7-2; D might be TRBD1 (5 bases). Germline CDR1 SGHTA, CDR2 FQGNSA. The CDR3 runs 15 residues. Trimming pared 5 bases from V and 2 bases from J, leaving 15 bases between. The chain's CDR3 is CASSPSVGANTEAFF. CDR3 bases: TGTGCCAGCAGCCCTAGCGTTGGGGCCAACACTGAAGCTTTCTTT.

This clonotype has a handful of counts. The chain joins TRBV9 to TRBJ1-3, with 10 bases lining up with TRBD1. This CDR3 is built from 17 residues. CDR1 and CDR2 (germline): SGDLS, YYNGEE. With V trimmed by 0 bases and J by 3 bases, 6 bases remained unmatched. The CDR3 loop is CASSVDTGTGVGNTIYF. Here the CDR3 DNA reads TGTGCCAGCAGCGTAGACACCGGGACAGGGGTTGGAAACACCATATATTTT.

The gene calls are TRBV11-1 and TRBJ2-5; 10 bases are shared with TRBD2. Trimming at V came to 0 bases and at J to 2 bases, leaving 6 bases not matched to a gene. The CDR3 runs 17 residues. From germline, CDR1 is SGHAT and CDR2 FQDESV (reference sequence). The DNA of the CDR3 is TGTGCCAGCAGCTTAGCAGCGGGAGGGGAATTTCAAGAGACCCAGTACTTC. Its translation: CASSLAAGGEFQETQYF.

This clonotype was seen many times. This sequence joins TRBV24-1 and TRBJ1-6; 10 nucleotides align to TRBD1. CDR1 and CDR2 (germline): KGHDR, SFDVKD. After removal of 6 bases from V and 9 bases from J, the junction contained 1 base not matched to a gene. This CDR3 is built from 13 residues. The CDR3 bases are TGTGCCACCAGTCGGACAGGGGGTTCACCCCTCCACTTT. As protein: CATSRTGGSPLHF.

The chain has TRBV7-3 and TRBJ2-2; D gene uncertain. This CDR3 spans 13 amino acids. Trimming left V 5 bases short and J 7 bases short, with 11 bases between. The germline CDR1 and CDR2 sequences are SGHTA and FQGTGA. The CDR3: CASSKENGGELFF. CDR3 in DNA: TGTGCCAGCAGCAAGGAAAACGGCGGGGAGCTGTTTTTT.

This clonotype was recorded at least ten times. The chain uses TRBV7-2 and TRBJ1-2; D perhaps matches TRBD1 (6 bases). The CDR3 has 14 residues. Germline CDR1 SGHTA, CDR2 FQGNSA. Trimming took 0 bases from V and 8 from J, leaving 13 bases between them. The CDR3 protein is CASSLAAQGGGYTF. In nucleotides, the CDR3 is TGTGCCAGCAGCTTAGCAGCACAGGGTGGCGGCTACACCTTC.

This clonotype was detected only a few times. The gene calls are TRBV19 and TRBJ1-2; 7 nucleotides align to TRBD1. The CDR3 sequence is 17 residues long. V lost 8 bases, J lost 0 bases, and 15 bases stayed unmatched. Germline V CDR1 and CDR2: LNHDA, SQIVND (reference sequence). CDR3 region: CASGDGQATLANYGYTF. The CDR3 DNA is TGTGCCAGTGGGGATGGACAGGCGACGTTAGCTAACTATGGCTACACCTTC.

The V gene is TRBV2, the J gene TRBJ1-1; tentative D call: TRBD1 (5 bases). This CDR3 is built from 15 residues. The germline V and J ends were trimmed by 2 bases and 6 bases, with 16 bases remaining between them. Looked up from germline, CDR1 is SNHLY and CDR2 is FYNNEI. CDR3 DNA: TGTGCCAGCAGTGAATGGGGCTGGGGGGAGCCTGAAGCTTTCTTT. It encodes CASSEWGWGEPEAFF.

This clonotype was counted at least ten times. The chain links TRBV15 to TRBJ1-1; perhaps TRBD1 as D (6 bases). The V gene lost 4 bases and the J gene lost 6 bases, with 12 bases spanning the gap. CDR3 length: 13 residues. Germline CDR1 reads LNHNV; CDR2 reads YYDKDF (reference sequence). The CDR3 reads CATSTGVPAEAFF. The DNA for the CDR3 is TGTGCCACCAGCACAGGGGTTCCGGCTGAAGCTTTCTTT.

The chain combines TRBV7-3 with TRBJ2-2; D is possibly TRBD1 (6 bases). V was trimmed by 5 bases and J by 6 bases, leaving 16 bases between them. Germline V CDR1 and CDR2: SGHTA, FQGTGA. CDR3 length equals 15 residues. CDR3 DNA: TGTGCCAGCAGCCCAAGCCAGGGGAATGCCGGGGAGCTGTTTTTT. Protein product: CASSPSQGNAGELFF.

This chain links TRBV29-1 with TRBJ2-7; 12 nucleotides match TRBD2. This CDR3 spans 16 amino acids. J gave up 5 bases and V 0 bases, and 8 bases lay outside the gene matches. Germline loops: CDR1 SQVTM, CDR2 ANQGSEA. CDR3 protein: CSVEDHLAGGRNEQYF. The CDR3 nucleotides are TGCAGCGTTGAAGACCATCTAGCGGGAGGGCGGAACGAGCAGTACTTC.

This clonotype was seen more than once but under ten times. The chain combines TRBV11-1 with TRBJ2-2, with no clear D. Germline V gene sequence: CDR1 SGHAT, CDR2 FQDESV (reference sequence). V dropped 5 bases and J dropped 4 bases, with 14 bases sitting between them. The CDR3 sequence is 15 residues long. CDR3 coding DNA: TGTGCCAGCAGCCCGGGCGGTCCGGGCACCGGGGAGCTGTTTTTT. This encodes CASSPGGPGTGELFF. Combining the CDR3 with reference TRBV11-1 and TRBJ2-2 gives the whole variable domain EAEVAQSPRYKITEKSQAVAFWCDPISGHATLYWYRQILGQGPELLVQFQDESVVDDSQLPKDRFSAERLKGVDSTLKIQPAELGDSAMYLCASSPGGPGTGELFFGEGSRLTVL.

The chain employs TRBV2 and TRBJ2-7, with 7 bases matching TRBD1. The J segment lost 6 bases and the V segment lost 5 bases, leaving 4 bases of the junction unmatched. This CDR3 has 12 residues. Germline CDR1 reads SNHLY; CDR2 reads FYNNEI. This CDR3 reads CASSKTGSEQYF. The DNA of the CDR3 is TGTGCCAGCAGTAAGACAGGGTCCGAGCAGTACTTC. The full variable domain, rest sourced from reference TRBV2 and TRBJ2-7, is EPEVTQTPSHQVTQMGQEVILRCVPISNHLYFYWYRQILGQKVEFLVSFYNNEISEKSEIFDDQFSVERPDGSNFTLKIRSTKLEDSAMYFCASSKTGSEQYFGPGTRLTVT.

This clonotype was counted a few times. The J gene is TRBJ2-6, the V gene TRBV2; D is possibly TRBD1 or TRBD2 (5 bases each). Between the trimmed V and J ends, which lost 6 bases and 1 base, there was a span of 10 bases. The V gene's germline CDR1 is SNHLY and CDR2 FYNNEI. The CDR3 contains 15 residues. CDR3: CASRAEGSGANVLTF. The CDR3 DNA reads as TGTGCCAGCAGAGCAGAGGGGTCTGGGGCCAACGTCCTGACTTTC.

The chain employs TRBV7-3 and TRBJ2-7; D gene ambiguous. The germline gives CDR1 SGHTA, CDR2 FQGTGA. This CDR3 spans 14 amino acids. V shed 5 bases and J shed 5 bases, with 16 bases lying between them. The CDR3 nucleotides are TGTGCCAGCAGCAGCGTCGGATCTTCCCACGAGCAGTACTTC. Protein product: CASSSVGSSHEQYF.

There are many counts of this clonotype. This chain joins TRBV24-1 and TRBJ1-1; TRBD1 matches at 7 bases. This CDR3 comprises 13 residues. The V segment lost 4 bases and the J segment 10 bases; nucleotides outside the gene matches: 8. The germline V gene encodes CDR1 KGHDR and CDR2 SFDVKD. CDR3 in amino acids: CATSDPGQVRAFF. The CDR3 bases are TGTGCCACCAGTGACCCCGGACAGGTTCGAGCTTTCTTT.

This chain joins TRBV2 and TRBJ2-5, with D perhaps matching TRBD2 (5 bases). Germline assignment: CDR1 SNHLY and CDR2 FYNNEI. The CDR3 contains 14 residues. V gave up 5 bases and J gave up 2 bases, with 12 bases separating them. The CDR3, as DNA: TGTGCCAGCAGTTACAATAGCGTACAAGAGACCCAGTACTTC. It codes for CASSYNSVQETQYF.

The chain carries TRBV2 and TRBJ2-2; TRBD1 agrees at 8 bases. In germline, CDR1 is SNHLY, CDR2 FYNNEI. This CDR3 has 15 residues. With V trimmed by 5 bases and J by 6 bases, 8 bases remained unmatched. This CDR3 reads CASSRTGIVPGELFF. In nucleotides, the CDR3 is TGTGCCAGCAGTCGGACAGGGATCGTTCCCGGGGAGCTGTTTTTT.

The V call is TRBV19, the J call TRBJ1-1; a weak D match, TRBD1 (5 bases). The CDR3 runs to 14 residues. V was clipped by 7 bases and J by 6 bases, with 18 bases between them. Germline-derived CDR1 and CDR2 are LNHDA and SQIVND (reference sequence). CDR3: CASTSVGTFAEAFF. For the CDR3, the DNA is TGTGCCAGTACATCGGTGGGGACTTTCGCTGAAGCTTTCTTT.

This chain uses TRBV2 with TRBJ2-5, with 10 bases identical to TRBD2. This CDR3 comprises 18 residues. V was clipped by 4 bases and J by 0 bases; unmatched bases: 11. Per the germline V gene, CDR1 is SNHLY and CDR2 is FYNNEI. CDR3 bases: TGTGCCAGCAGTGTGCCCGCGGCTAGCGGGAGTGACCAAGAGACCCAGTACTTC. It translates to CASSVPAASGSDQETQYF.

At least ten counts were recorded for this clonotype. CDR3: CASSLTSGFYEQYF. Here the CDR3 DNA reads TGTGCCAGCAGCTTGACTAGCGGGTTCTACGAGCAGTACTTC. The rearrangement uses TRBV7-2 and TRBJ2-7, with 10 bases that match TRBD2. The CDR3 sequence is 14 residues long. V gave up 3 bases and J gave up 3 bases; unmatched junction bases: 2. CDR1 is SGHTA, CDR2 FQGNSA, per germline. The full variable domain, completed using reference TRBV7-2 and TRBJ2-7, is GAGVSQSPSNKVTEKGKDVELRCDPISGHTALYWYRQSLGQGLEFLIYFQGNSAPDKSGLPSDRFSAERTGGSVSTLTIQRTQQEDSAVYLCASSLTSGFYEQYFGPGTRLTVT.

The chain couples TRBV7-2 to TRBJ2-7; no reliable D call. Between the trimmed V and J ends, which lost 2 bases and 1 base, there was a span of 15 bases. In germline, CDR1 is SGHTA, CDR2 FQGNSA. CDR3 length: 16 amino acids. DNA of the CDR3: TGTGCCAGCAGCTTAAGAGGTGCGGACGGGTCCTACGAGCAGTACTTC. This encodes CASSLRGADGSYEQYF.

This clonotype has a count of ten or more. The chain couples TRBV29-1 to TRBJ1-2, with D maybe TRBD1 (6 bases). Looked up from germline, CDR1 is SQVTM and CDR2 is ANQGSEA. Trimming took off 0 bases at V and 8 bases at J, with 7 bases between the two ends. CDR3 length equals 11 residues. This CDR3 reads CSVEDRGGYTF. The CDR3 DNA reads TGCAGCGTTGAAGACAGGGGCGGCTACACCTTC. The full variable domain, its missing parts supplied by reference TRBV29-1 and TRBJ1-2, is SAVISQKPSRDICQRGTSLTIQCQVDSQVTMMFWYRQQPGQSLTLIATANQGSEATYESGFVIDKFPISRPNLTFSTLTVSNMSPEDSSIYLCSVEDRGGYTFGSGTRLTVV.

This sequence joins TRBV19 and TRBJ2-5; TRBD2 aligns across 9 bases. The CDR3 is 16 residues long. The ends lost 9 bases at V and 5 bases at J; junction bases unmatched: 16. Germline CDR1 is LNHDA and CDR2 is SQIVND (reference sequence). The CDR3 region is CASSVESSGSRETQYF. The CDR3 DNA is TGTGCCAGCAGCGTAGAGAGTAGCGGGAGCAGGGAGACCCAGTACTTC.

CDR3 region: CASTGQGEMNTEAFF. The DNA for the CDR3 is TGTGCCAGTACAGGACAGGGGGAAATGAACACTGAAGCTTTCTTT. The genes are TRBV19 and TRBJ1-1; 10 bases match TRBD1. Trimming took 7 bases from V and 0 from J; bases not matched to a gene: 5. The CDR3 totals 15 residues. Germline lookup yields CDR1 LNHDA and CDR2 SQIVND (reference sequence).

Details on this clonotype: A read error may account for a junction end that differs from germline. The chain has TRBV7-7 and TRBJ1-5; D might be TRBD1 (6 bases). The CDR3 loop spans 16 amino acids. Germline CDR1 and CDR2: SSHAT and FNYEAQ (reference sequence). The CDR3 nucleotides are TGCGCCAGCAGCCAAACAGGGAGCCTAAGCAATCAGCCCCAGCATTTT. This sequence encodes CASSQTGSLSNQPQHF.